Following are 27 T cell receptor beta chains from one sample sequenced in a study of blood T cell repertoires in COVID-19. Data came from immunoSEQ multiplex PCR; TCRdb stores just in-frame clones and leaves some out. The data show 100,000 to 130,000 clones, 89% seen once. Sample: peripheral blood. These receptors originate from a man in his forties or fifties with active or convalescent COVID-19.

The chain employs TRBV7-6 and TRBJ2-5; TRBD1 matches at 9 bases. Germline loops: CDR1 SGHVS, CDR2 FNYEAQ. CDR3 length: 15 residues. The V gene end was trimmed by 6 bases and the J gene end by 5 bases; junction bases not matched to a gene: 10. The CDR3, as DNA: TGTGCCAGCAGTTTAATGACAGGGGGTGGGGAGACCCAGTACTTC. Amino acid sequence: CASSLMTGGGETQYF.

This rearrangement joins TRBV24-1 to TRBJ2-1; 9 bases are a match to TRBD2. The CDR3 is made up of 11 amino acids. V shed 9 bases, J shed 14 bases, and the junction held 7 bases outside the gene matches. Per the germline V gene, CDR1 is KGHDR and CDR2 is SFDVKD. DNA for the CDR3: TGTGCCACCCAGACTAGCGGTCGAGAGTTCTTC. Protein sequence: CATQTSGREFF.

This clone has a single count. This chain uses TRBV30 with TRBJ1-2; D gene ambiguous. Deletions cut 3 bases from V and 4 bases from J, with 12 bases between. This CDR3 has 13 amino acids. Germline CDR1 reads GTSNPN; CDR2 reads SVGIG (reference sequence). The DNA of the CDR3 is TGTGCCTGGAGACCTCATGAACTCTATGGCTACACCTTC. As protein: CAWRPHELYGYTF.

This rearrangement joins TRBV24-1 to TRBJ2-5; TRBD1 matches 7 bases. CDR1 KGHDR and CDR2 SFDVKD come from the germline V gene. The J segment lost 2 bases and the V segment lost 2 bases, leaving 1 base of the junction unmatched. CDR3 length: 14 residues. The CDR3 sequence is CATSDWTGQETQYF. DNA for the CDR3: TGTGCCACCAGTGATTGGACAGGACAAGAGACCCAGTACTTC.

The chain couples TRBV2 to TRBJ2-3, with 10 nucleotides matching TRBD2. The CDR3 is 15 amino acids. With V trimmed by 2 bases and J by 7 bases, 6 bases remained unmatched. Germline V gives CDR1 SNHLY, CDR2 FYNNEI. The CDR3 DNA is TGTGCCAGCAGTGAAAGGGCTAGCGGGAGACATACGCAGTATTTT. This codes for CASSERASGRHTQYF.

This clone was picked up one time. The V gene is TRBV6-1, the J gene TRBJ1-5; D may be TRBD1 (5 bases). Looked up from germline, CDR1 is MNHNS and CDR2 is SASEGT. The CDR3 spans 15 residues. V shed 1 base and J shed 2 bases, with 9 bases lying between them. CDR3 nucleotides: TGTGCCAGCAGTGAAGGGGGAGGGGGCAATCAGCCCCAGCATTTT. Its protein product is CASSEGGGGNQPQHF.

This clone was seen a handful of times. V is TRBV19 and J is TRBJ1-5; D call uncertain. The CDR3 runs 15 residues. CDR1 and CDR2 (germline): LNHDA, SQIVND (reference sequence). The V and J ends lost 3 bases and 5 bases respectively, with 14 bases between them. CDR3 sequence reads: CASSIGRAGDQPQHF. The CDR3 DNA sequence: TGTGCCAGTAGTATTGGTAGGGCGGGCGATCAGCCCCAGCATTTT.

CDR3 sequence: CASRQSRGQGTNSGNTIYF. CDR3 DNA sequence: TGTGCCAGCAGACAATCCAGGGGACAGGGGACCAACTCTGGAAACACCATATATTTT. This chain connects TRBV14 to TRBJ1-3, with 10 bases matching TRBD1. The CDR3 runs 19 residues. With 6 bases clipped from V and 0 bases from J, the junction kept 14 bases outside the gene matches. The germline gives CDR1 SGHDN, CDR2 FVKESK.

The rearrangement uses TRBV7-2 and TRBJ1-2; tentatively, D is TRBD1 (6 bases). Trimming cost V 4 bases and J 0 bases, with 18 bases left between them. Germline CDR1 is SGHTA and CDR2 is FQGNSA. The CDR3 covers 17 residues. This CDR3 reads CASSSRVWGQANYGYTF. CDR3 DNA sequence: TGTGCCAGCAGCTCGCGGGTCTGGGGACAAGCTAACTATGGCTACACCTTC.

This chain connects TRBV5-1 to TRBJ2-2; 8 nucleotides agree with TRBD2. Germline-derived CDR1 and CDR2 are SGHRS and YFSETQ. This CDR3 has 14 residues. With 0 bases clipped from V and 7 bases from J, the junction kept 2 bases outside the gene matches. The CDR3 region has the DNA TGCGCCAGCAGCTTGGTCGGGAGGGTCGGGGAGCTGTTTTTT. Translating it yields CASSLVGRVGELFF.

The chain uses TRBV30 and TRBJ1-5, with D perhaps TRBD1 (5 bases). The germline gives CDR1 GTSNPN, CDR2 SVGIG (reference sequence). V was trimmed by 1 base and J by 2 bases, leaving 9 bases between them. The length of the CDR3 is 14 residues. CDR3 residues: CAWSGQLGNQPQHF. As DNA, the CDR3 is TGTGCCTGGAGTGGACAGTTGGGCAATCAGCCCCAGCATTTT. Based on the CDR3 plus reference TRBV30 and TRBJ1-5, the full variable domain is SQTIHQWPATLVQPVGSPLSLECTVEGTSNPNLYWYRQAAGRGLQLLFYSVGIGQISSEVPQNLSASRPQDRQFILSSKKLLLSDSGFYLCAWSGQLGNQPQHFGDGTRLSIL.

The chain is built from TRBV6-5 and TRBJ1-1, with 10 bases fitting TRBD1. The J segment lost 7 bases and the V segment lost 6 bases, leaving 8 bases of the junction unmatched. The CDR3 runs 14 residues. Germline-derived CDR1 and CDR2 are MNHEY and SVGAGI. CDR3 coding DNA: TGTGCCAGCAGGAGGGACAGGGGATATGGTGAAGCTTTCTTT. The encoded protein is CASRRDRGYGEAFF.

The chain carries TRBV19 and TRBJ1-4; D gene ambiguous. Deletions cut 5 bases from V and 5 bases from J, with 9 bases between. This CDR3 is 13 amino acids long. Per the germline V gene, CDR1 is LNHDA and CDR2 is SQIVND (reference sequence). The CDR3 DNA reads TGTGCCAGTAGTCCCTATCCGAATGAAAAACTGTTTTTT. Its protein is CASSPYPNEKLFF. Using reference TRBV19 and TRBJ1-4 for the parts outside the CDR3, the full variable domain is DGGITQSPKYLFRKEGQNVTLSCEQNLNHDAMYWYRQDPGQGLRLIYYSQIVNDFQKGDIAEGYSVSREKKESFPLTVTSAQKNPTAFYLCASSPYPNEKLFFGSGTQLSVL.

V and J are TRBV18 and TRBJ2-1; 16 bases are a match to TRBD2. Germline lookup yields CDR1 KGHSH and CDR2 LQKENI. This CDR3 contains 18 residues. The J segment lost 7 bases and the V segment lost 0 bases, leaving 6 bases of the junction unmatched. CDR3 protein: CASSPPRGTSGRGNEQFF. In nucleotides, the CDR3 is TGTGCCAGCTCACCACCTCGAGGGACTAGCGGGAGGGGGAATGAGCAGTTCTTC.

This rearrangement joins TRBV7-9 to TRBJ1-6, with D possibly matching TRBD1 (5 bases). Germline loops: CDR1 SEHNR, CDR2 FQNEAQ (reference sequence). With 3 bases removed from V and 9 bases from J, the gap between germline ends came to 9 bases. This CDR3 has 13 amino acids. The DNA of the CDR3 is TGTGCCAGCAGCTTCGGACAATTTTCACCCCTCCACTTT. Amino acids: CASSFGQFSPLHF. The whole variable domain, remainder taken from reference TRBV7-9 and TRBJ1-6, is DTGVSQNPRHKITKRGQNVTFRCDPISEHNRLYWYRQTLGQGPEFLTYFQNEAQLEKSRLLSDRFSAERPKGSFSTLEIQRTEQGDSAMYLCASSFGQFSPLHFGNGTRLTVT.

V is TRBV7-2 and J is TRBJ1-6, with TRBD1 as a possible D gene (6 bases). V was cut by 5 bases and J by 6 bases, with 17 bases left in between. CDR3 length: 16 residues. CDR1 is SGHTA and CDR2 is FQGNSA in the germline V gene. The CDR3 spells CASSPGGTRTNSPLHF. The CDR3 DNA reads TGTGCCAGCAGCCCCGGGGGGACAAGGACTAATTCACCCCTCCACTTT. Looking up the rest from reference TRBV7-2 and TRBJ1-6 gives the full variable domain: GAGVSQSPSNKVTEKGKDVELRCDPISGHTALYWYRQSLGQGLEFLIYFQGNSAPDKSGLPSDRFSAERTGGSVSTLTIQRTQQEDSAVYLCASSPGGTRTNSPLHFGNGTRLTVT.

This clone was observed once. The chain carries TRBV9 and TRBJ1-4; 9 bases fit TRBD1. The CDR3 loop spans 15 amino acids. Germline assignment: CDR1 SGDLS and CDR2 YYNGEE. V shed 2 bases, J shed 5 bases, and the junction held 4 bases outside the gene matches. CDR3 DNA: TGTGCCAGCAGCGTCTCGGGACAGGGAAATGAAAAACTGTTTTTT. Amino acids: CASSVSGQGNEKLFF.

This clone was seen only once. A read error may produce the germline difference seen at one junction end. The genes are TRBV7-6 and TRBJ2-7; TRBD2 matches 14 bases. In germline, CDR1 is SGHVS, CDR2 FNYEAQ. This CDR3 has 13 residues. CDR3 in DNA: TGTGCCAGCAGCGGTGGGACTAGCGGGAGACGGATATTC. Translated, it gives CASSGGTSGRRIF.

The CDR3 reads CASSSTSGSGDTQYF. The DNA of the CDR3 is TGTGCCAGCAGCTCCACTAGCGGGAGTGGGGATACGCAGTATTTT. The chain couples TRBV7-2 to TRBJ2-3; 11 bases map to TRBD2. V trimming: 4 bases; J trimming: 6 bases; junction bases outside the gene matches: 6. The CDR3 extends over 15 amino acids. Germline assignment: CDR1 SGHTA and CDR2 FQGNSA.

The chain has TRBV7-9 and TRBJ1-4; TRBD1 might be the D (5 bases). The CDR3 runs to 18 residues. Germline V gene lookup returns CDR1 SEHNR and CDR2 FQNEAQ (reference sequence). V was pared by 5 bases and J by 0 bases, with 19 bases between. In nucleotides, the CDR3 is TGTGCCAGCAGCCCCGCGGGGGGGGTGAACTCAACTAATGAAAAACTGTTTTTT. It is translated as CASSPAGGVNSTNEKLFF.

This clone was picked up one time. The chain links TRBV7-2 to TRBJ1-2; D gene ambiguous. V lost 5 bases to trimming and J lost 8 bases, with 15 bases between them. The CDR3 loop spans 13 amino acids. Germline CDR1 reads SGHTA; CDR2 reads FQGNSA. CDR3 sequence (DNA): TGTGCCAGCAGCCTAGGTCCCTGGGAGGGCTACACCTTC. Translation gives CASSLGPWEGYTF.

The V and J genes are TRBV7-2 and TRBJ2-7; 7 positions match TRBD2. This CDR3 contains 14 residues. Germline lookup yields CDR1 SGHTA and CDR2 FQGNSA. Trimming took 3 bases from V and 5 from J; bases not matched to a gene: 7. CDR3: CASSFSGFFDEQYF. The DNA of the CDR3 is TGTGCCAGCAGCTTTAGCGGGTTTTTTGACGAGCAGTACTTC.

This chain joins TRBV19 and TRBJ1-6; TRBD1 aligns across 7 bases. The germline gives CDR1 LNHDA, CDR2 SQIVND (reference sequence). V lost 5 bases and J lost 6; bases outside the gene matches: 1. This CDR3 contains 13 residues. DNA for the CDR3: TGTGCCAGTAGTGCAGGGGGTAATTCACCCCTCCACTTT. It specifies CASSAGGNSPLHF. The variable domain in full, with the rest retrieved from reference TRBV19 and TRBJ1-6, is DGGITQSPKYLFRKEGQNVTLSCEQNLNHDAMYWYRQDPGQGLRLIYYSQIVNDFQKGDIAEGYSVSREKKESFPLTVTSAQKNPTAFYLCASSAGGNSPLHFGNGTRLTVT.

The V gene is TRBV10-3, the J gene TRBJ2-1, with TRBD2 identical over 8 bases. The V and J ends lost 2 bases and 5 bases, in that order; junction bases with no gene match: 8. The CDR3 is 16 amino acids. Germline loops: CDR1 ENHRY, CDR2 SYGVKD. For the CDR3, the DNA is TGTGCCATCAGTGAGAGAAGACTAGCGTTCAACAATGAGCAGTTCTTC. Amino acid sequence: CAISERRLAFNNEQFF.

The rearrangement joins TRBV7-2 to TRBJ1-2, with TRBD1 matching 8 bases. Germline CDR1 SGHTA, CDR2 FQGNSA. Trimming took 1 base from V and 4 from J; bases not matched to a gene: 8. CDR3 size: 16 residues. The CDR3 protein is CASSLVTGQGGYGYTF. CDR3 nucleotides: TGTGCCAGCAGCTTAGTAACCGGACAGGGCGGCTATGGCTACACCTTC.

The chain has TRBV3-1 (or the pseudogene TRBV3-2) and TRBJ1-1; perhaps TRBD1 as D (5 bases). The CDR3 has 15 amino acids. Germline CDR1 is LGHDT and CDR2 is YNNKEL (reference sequence). V dropped 1 base and J dropped 0 bases, with 9 bases sitting between them. In nucleotides, the CDR3 is TGTGCCAGCAGCCAAGGACAGACAATGAACACTGAAGCTTTCTTT. Encoded protein: CASSQGQTMNTEAFF.

CDR3 sequence: CASSLDGYGPEGAFF. The CDR3 bases are TGTGCCAGCAGCTTAGATGGTTATGGCCCCGAGGGAGCTTTCTTT. The gene calls are TRBV11-2 and TRBJ1-1; D not certain. CDR1 is SGHAT, CDR2 FQNNGV, per germline. V was clipped by 0 bases and J by 10 bases, with 18 bases between them. The CDR3 consists of 15 residues. Full variable domain (remainder filled in from reference TRBV11-2 and TRBJ1-1): EAGVAQSPRYKIIEKRQSVAFWCNPISGHATLYWYQQILGQGPKLLIQFQNNGVVDDSQLPKDRFSAERLKGVDSTLKIQPAKLEDSAVYLCASSLDGYGPEGAFFGQGTRLTVV.